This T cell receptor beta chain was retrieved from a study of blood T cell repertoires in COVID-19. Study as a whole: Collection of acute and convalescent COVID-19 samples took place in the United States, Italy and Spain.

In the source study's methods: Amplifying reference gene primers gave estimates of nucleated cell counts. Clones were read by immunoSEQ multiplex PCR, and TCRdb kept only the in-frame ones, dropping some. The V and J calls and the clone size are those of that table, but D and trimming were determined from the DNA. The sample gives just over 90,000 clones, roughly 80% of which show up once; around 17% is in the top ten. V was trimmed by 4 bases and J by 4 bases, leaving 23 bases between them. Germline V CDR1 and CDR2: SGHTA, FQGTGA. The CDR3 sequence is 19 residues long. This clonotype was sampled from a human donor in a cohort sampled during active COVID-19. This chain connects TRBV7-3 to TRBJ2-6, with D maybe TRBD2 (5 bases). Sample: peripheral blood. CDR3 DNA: TGTGCCAGCAGCTCCCAAGCGGACTTACACCTCTCGGGGGCCAACGTCCTGACTTTC. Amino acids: CASSSQADLHLSGANVLTF.